The table lists the clone carrying this TCR beta chain with a few counts. The conserved phenylalanine or tryptophan is not found at the CDR3 terminus, so this likely reflects a read error. The DNA is left out, because the CDR3 cannot be placed on it with certainty; the CDR3 is given as TCRdb lists it. This entry belongs to a study of cytomegalovirus exposure and HLA in healthy donors. Study details: The study's early data release held roughly 91 million unique TCRs from HLA-typed donors.

The V gene's germline CDR1 is MDHEN and CDR2 SYDVKM. Including both end residues, the CDR3 is 12 amino acids long. Primers for the PCR totalled 60 Vbeta and 13 Jbeta. The protocol was immunoSEQ multiplex PCR, while the TCRdb copy is restricted to in-frame clones and leaves out a portion. Here the sample spans some 70,000 clones, 55% to 65% being singletons. This chain uses TRBV28 with TRBJ1-1; whether TRBD1, the table's D call, matches the DNA was not checked. Sequencing was carried out using PBMCs. This TCR was sampled from a woman between 45 and 60 years old in good health and CMV-seronegative. The CDR3 protein is CASSSTDRGIRL.